The TCR beta chain described here comes from a study of identical twins. Findings and limits, study-wide: There were fewer insertions in abundant cord blood beta clonotypes, but memory repertoires showed no such pattern. Low generation-probability sequences were in excess among twin-shared out-of-frame alpha sequences. Conclusions relied on cross-sectional statistical analysis, not following the same donors.

cDNA molecules carried unique molecular identifiers, and template switching added a universal primer site. TCRdb processed the 5' RACE reads anew with MiXCR; each CDR3 protein has one entry. The sample comprises fewer than 800,000 distinct CDR3 sequences, roughly 7.2% of which are singletons, and 1.6% rests with the top ten. Concerning this clonotype: The target antigen is unknown.

These same records also appear under a second study, on yellow fever vaccine responses in identical twins.

This TCR derives from a woman under 30 in good health. The sequencing input was PBMCs.

This CDR3 reads CSVGVRTGSTGELFF. In nucleotides, the CDR3 is TGCAGCGTTGGGGTTAGGACAGGGAGCACCGGGGAGCTGTTTTTT. The rearrangement joins TRBV29-1 to TRBJ2-2, with 8 bases identical to TRBD1. The J segment lost 4 bases and the V segment lost 4 bases, leaving 8 bases of the junction unmatched. Germline CDR1 reads SQVTM; CDR2 reads ANQGSEA. The CDR3 loop spans 15 amino acids.